The 2 T cell receptor beta chains below all came from one sample that was sequenced in a study of T-cell memory formation after mild COVID-19. TCRdb redid the calling of the 5' RACE reads with MiXCR, one entry per CDR3 protein. The data hold 85,000 to 130,000 distinct CDR3 sequences, with more than 15% observed a single time. The specimen sequenced was PBMCs or a T cell subset sorted from them (not recorded which). These receptors came from an adult woman who had mild COVID-19 (a few samples of this study predate the infection). Cell type and time point are not known.

This clonotype appeared a few times. The V gene is TRBV7-3, the J gene TRBJ2-3, with TRBD2 matching 10 bases. The V gene's germline CDR1 is SGHTA and CDR2 FQGTGA. J was trimmed by 4 bases and V by 3 bases; bases with no gene match: 4. The CDR3 loop spans 15 amino acids. As DNA, the CDR3 is TGTGCCAGCAGCTTGGAGCGGGGGGGCGCAGATACGCAGTATTTT. It codes for CASSLERGGADTQYF.

The chain employs TRBV5-6 and TRBJ2-7; 12 nucleotides match TRBD1. Trimming removed 3 bases from V and 4 bases from J; junction bases left unmatched: 8. CDR1 is SGHDT and CDR2 is YYEEEE in the germline V gene. The CDR3 sequence is 16 residues long. The CDR3 DNA reads TGTGCCAGCAGCTCGGGACAGGGGGCTGGTAGATACGAGCAGTACTTC. It specifies CASSSGQGAGRYEQYF.